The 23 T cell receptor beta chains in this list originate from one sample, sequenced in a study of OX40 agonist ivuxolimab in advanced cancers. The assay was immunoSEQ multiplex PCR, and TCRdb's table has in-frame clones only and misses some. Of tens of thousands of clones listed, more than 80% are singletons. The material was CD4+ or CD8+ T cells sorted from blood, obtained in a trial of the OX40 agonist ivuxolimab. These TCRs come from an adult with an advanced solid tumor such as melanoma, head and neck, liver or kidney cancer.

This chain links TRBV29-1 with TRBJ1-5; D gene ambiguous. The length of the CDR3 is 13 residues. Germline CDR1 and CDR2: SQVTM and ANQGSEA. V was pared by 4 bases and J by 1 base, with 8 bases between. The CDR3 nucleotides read TGCAGCGTTGCCCAGACGAGCAATCAGCCCCAGCATTTT. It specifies CSVAQTSNQPQHF.

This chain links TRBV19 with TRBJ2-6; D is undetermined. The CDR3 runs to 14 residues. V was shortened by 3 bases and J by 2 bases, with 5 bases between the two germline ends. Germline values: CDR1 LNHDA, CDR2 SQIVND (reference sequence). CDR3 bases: TGTGCCAGTAGTATTATTGCTGGGGCCAACGTCCTGACTTTC. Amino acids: CASSIIAGANVLTF.

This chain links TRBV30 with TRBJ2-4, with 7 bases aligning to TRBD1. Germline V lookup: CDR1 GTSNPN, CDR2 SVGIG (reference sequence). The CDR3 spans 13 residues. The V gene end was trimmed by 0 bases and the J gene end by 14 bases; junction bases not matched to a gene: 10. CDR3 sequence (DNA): TGTGCCTGGAGTGTACAGGGCAGGGGGTCGGAGTACTTC. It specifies CAWSVQGRGSEYF.

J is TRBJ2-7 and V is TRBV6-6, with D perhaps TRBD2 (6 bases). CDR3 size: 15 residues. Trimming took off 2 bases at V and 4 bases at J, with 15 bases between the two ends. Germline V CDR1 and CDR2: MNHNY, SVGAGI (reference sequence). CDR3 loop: CASSYGGTQSYEQYF. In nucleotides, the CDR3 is TGTGCCAGCAGTTACGGGGGGACGCAATCTTACGAGCAGTACTTC.

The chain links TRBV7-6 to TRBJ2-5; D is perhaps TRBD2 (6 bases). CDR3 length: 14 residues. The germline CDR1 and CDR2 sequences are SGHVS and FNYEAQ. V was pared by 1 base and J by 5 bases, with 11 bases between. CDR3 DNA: TGTGCCAGCAGCTTAGGGGGCGGGGCGGAGACCCAGTACTTC. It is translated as CASSLGGGAETQYF.

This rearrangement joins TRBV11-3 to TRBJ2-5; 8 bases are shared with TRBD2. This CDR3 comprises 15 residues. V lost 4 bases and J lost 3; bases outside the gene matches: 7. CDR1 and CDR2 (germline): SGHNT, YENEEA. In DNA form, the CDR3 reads TGTGCCAGCAGCTCAAAACTAGCGGTGAAAGAGACCCAGTACTTC. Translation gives CASSSKLAVKETQYF. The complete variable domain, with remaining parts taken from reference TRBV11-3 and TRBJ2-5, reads EAGVVQSPRYKIIEKKQPVAFWCNPISGHNTLYWYLQNLGQGPELLIRYENEEAVDDSQLPKDRFSAERLKGVDSTLKIQPAELGDSAVYLCASSSKLAVKETQYFGPGTRLLVL.

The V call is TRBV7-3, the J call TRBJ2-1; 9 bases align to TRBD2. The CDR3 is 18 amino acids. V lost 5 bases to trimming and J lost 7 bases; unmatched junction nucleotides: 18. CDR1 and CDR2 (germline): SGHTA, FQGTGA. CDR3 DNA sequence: TGTGCCAGCAGCCTCCAGGGGTTCGCGGGAGGGGCTGGGAATGAGCAGTTCTTC. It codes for CASSLQGFAGGAGNEQFF.

CDR3 DNA: TGTGCCTGGACATCCGGGACTAGCGGATATGATGAGCAGTTCTTC. Its protein is CAWTSGTSGYDEQFF. The chain links TRBV30 to TRBJ2-1; 11 bases align to TRBD2. The junction had 10 bases not matched to a gene; V was cut back by 4 bases and J by 8 bases. CDR3 length: 15 residues. CDR1 and CDR2 from the germline V gene are GTSNPN and SVGIG (reference sequence).

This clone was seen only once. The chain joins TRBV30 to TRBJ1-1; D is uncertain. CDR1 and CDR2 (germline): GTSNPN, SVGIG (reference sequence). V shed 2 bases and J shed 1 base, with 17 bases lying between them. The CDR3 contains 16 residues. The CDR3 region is CAWSPWLALENTEAFF. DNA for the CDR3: TGTGCCTGGAGTCCCTGGCTGGCTCTGGAGAACACTGAAGCTTTCTTT.

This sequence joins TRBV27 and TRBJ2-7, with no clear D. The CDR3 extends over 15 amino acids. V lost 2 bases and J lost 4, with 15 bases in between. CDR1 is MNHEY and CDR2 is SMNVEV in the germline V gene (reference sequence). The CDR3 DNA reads TGTGCCAGCAGTTTACTGGGCGGTAAAGGTTACGAGCAGTACTTC. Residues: CASSLLGGKGYEQYF.

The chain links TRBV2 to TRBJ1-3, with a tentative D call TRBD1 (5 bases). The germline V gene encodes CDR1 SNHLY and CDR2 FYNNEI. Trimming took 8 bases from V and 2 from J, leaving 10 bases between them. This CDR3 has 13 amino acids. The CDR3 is CASSQGPGNTIYF. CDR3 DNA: TGTGCCAGCTCGCAGGGCCCTGGAAACACCATATATTTT.

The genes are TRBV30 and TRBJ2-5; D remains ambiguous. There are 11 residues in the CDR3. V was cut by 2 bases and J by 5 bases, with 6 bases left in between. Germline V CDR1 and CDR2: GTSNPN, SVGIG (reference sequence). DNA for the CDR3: TGTGCCTGGAGTAGGGTTGAGACCCAGTACTTC. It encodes CAWSRVETQYF.

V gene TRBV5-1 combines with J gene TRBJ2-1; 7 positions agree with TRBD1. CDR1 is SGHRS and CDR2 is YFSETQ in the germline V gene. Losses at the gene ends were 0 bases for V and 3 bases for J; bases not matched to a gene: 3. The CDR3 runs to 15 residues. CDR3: CASSLAGQDYNEQFF. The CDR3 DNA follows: TGCGCCAGCAGCTTGGCCGGACAGGACTACAATGAGCAGTTCTTC.

The DNA for the CDR3 is TGTGCCAGCAGCTTAGTGAGTGTCGCGGGAGTGTTTACAGATACGCAGTATTTT. Translated, it gives CASSLVSVAGVFTDTQYF. V gene TRBV7-9 combines with J gene TRBJ2-3; TRBD2 aligns across 7 bases. This CDR3 is 18 amino acids long. V lost 1 base and J lost 3; bases outside the gene matches: 13. From germline, CDR1 is SEHNR and CDR2 FQNEAQ (reference sequence). The entire variable domain, with the rest obtained from reference TRBV7-9 and TRBJ2-3, is as follows: DTGVSQNPRHKITKRGQNVTFRCDPISEHNRLYWYRQTLGQGPEFLTYFQNEAQLEKSRLLSDRFSAERPKGSFSTLEIQRTEQGDSAMYLCASSLVSVAGVFTDTQYFGPGTRLTVL.

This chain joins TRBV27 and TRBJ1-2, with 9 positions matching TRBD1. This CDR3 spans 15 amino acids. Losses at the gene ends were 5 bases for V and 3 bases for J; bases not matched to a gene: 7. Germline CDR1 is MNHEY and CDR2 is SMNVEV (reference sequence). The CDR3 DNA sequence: TGTGCCAGCAGTAACCACAGGGGGCTAGACTATGGCTACACCTTC. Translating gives CASSNHRGLDYGYTF.

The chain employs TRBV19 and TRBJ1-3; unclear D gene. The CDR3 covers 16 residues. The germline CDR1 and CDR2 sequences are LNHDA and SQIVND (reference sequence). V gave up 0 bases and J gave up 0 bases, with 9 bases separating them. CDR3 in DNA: TGTGCCAGTAGTATAGAACGGCCGAGCTCTGGAAACACCATATATTTT. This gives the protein CASSIERPSSGNTIYF.

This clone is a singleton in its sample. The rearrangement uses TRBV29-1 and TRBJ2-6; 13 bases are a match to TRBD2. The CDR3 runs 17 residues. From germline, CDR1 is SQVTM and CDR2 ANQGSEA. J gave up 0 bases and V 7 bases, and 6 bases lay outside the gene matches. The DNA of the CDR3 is TGCAGCGCGGGGACTAGCGGGGAAAACTCTGGGGCCAACGTCCTGACTTTC. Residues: CSAGTSGENSGANVLTF.

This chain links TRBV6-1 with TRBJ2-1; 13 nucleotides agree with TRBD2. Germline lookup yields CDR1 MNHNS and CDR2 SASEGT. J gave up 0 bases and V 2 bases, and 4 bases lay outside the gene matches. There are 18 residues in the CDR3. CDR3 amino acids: CASSERWTSGSSYNEQFF. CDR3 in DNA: TGTGCCAGCAGTGAAAGATGGACTAGCGGGAGCTCCTACAATGAGCAGTTCTTC.

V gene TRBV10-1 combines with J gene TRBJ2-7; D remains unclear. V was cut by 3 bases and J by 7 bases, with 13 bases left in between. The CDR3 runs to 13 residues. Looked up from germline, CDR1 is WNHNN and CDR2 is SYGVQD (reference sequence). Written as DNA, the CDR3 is TGCGCCAGCAGTGAAGAGTCTGCCTCAGAGCAGTACTTC. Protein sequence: CASSEESASEQYF.

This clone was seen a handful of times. CDR3 in DNA: TGTGCCAGCAGCTTAGTATCGTTAAGGGCAGGCGCTCCAAACACTGAAGCTTTCTTT. Protein: CASSLVSLRAGAPNTEAFF. The V and J genes are TRBV11-3 and TRBJ1-1; no firm D call. V gave up 1 base and J gave up 2 bases, with 23 bases separating them. This CDR3 is built from 19 residues. The germline CDR1 and CDR2 sequences are SGHNT and YENEEA.

The CDR3 coding sequence is TGTGCCAGCAGTCCAGGACTAGCGGGTCTCTACGAGCAGTACTTC. Its protein is CASSPGLAGLYEQYF. The gene calls are TRBV28 and TRBJ2-7, with 11 bases aligning to TRBD2. The germline gives CDR1 MDHEN, CDR2 SYDVKM. With V trimmed by 5 bases and J by 3 bases, 6 bases remained unmatched. The CDR3 is made up of 15 amino acids.

This CDR3 reads CASSLSGNEQYF. In DNA form, the CDR3 reads TGTGCCAGCAGTTTGTCAGGGAACGAGCAGTACTTC. The rearrangement links TRBV27 to TRBJ2-7; D may be TRBD1 (5 bases). V was shortened by 3 bases and J by 5 bases, with 8 bases between the two germline ends. This CDR3 comprises 12 residues. CDR1 MNHEY and CDR2 SMNVEV come from the germline V gene (reference sequence).

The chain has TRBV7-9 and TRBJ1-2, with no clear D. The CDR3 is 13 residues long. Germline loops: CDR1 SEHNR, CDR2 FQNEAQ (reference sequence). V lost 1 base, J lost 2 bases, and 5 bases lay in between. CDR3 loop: CASSLGGNYGYTF. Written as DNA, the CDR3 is TGTGCCAGCAGCTTAGGGGGAAACTATGGCTACACCTTC.